Each of the 24 T cell receptor beta chains below was sequenced from the same sample in a study of shared clonotypes between healthy human individuals. CD8 cells regarded as naive lacked CD45RO, were positively chosen for CCR7, and omitted terminally differentiated effector memory CD45RA+ cells. Libraries were prepared by immunoSEQ multiplex PCR; TCRdb keeps only in-frame clonotypes and omits some of them. The sample includes roughly 2,000,000 clones, approximately 94% of them seen just once. What was sequenced was naive CD8+ T cells sorted from blood. Receptors originate from a man younger than 35 in good health.

The chain links TRBV14 to TRBJ2-3; 11 bases line up with TRBD2. This CDR3 contains 18 residues. J lost 2 bases, V lost 3 bases, and 10 bases had no gene match. Germline V gene sequence: CDR1 SGHDN, CDR2 FVKESK. This CDR3 reads CASSHRDRLAGPTDTQYF. CDR3 nucleotides: TGTGCCAGCAGCCACCGGGACAGACTAGCGGGACCCACAGATACGCAGTATTTT.

The chain recombines TRBV10-1 with TRBJ2-2; 8 nucleotides agree with TRBD1. After removal of 8 bases from V and 7 bases from J, the junction contained 3 bases not matched to a gene. The CDR3 runs to 12 residues. Germline V CDR1 and CDR2: WNHNN, SYGVQD (reference sequence). CDR3 DNA sequence: TGCGCCAGCGGCAGGGGGCACGGGGAGCTGTTTTTT. Translation: CASGRGHGELFF.

The CDR3 protein is CASRLTTGVREKLFF. The CDR3 nucleotides read TGTGCCAGCAGACTAACCACAGGGGTGCGTGAAAAACTGTTTTTT. The gene calls are TRBV6-5 and TRBJ1-4, with TRBD1 matching over 7 bases. V was clipped by 6 bases and J by 7 bases; unmatched bases: 11. Germline V gene sequence: CDR1 MNHEY, CDR2 SVGAGI. This CDR3 contains 15 residues.

The V and J genes are TRBV7-2 and TRBJ1-2; tentative D call: TRBD1 (5 bases). V dropped 2 bases and J dropped 3 bases, with 13 bases sitting between them. Germline CDR1 SGHTA, CDR2 FQGNSA. The CDR3 extends over 15 amino acids. The CDR3 region is CASSLNARADYGYTF. The DNA for the CDR3 is TGTGCCAGCAGCTTAAACGCCAGGGCGGACTATGGCTACACCTTC.

DNA of the CDR3: TGTGCCAGCAGCGAGACAGGGGGCTTTGTGAATGAGCAGTTCTTC. It translates to CASSETGGFVNEQFF. The chain employs TRBV28 and TRBJ2-1; 10 bases are shared with TRBD1. Germline V gives CDR1 MDHEN, CDR2 SYDVKM. CDR3 size: 15 residues. With V trimmed by 6 bases and J by 7 bases, 9 bases remained unmatched.

The chain's CDR3 is CASSSRGRTEAFF. The CDR3 nucleotides are TGTGCCAGCAGTTCTAGAGGACGCACTGAAGCTTTCTTT. This chain uses TRBV28 with TRBJ1-1, with D unresolved. V was trimmed by 4 bases and J by 4 bases, leaving 10 bases between them. The CDR3 has 13 amino acids. Per the germline V gene, CDR1 is MDHEN and CDR2 is SYDVKM.

The rearrangement links TRBV9 to TRBJ2-3, with unresolved D. CDR3 length: 16 amino acids. Trimming stripped 0 bases from V and 6 bases from J, with 17 bases between. Germline loops: CDR1 SGDLS, CDR2 YYNGEE. CDR3 sequence: CASSVVPTGVGDTQYF. The CDR3, as DNA: TGTGCCAGCAGCGTAGTCCCTACCGGAGTCGGGGATACGCAGTATTTT.

J is TRBJ1-1 and V is TRBV27, with a weak D call TRBD1 (5 bases). The V and J ends lost 4 bases and 5 bases respectively, with 11 bases between them. This CDR3 contains 13 residues. Germline CDR1 and CDR2: MNHEY and SMNVEV (reference sequence). The CDR3 loop reads CASSWDSWTEAFF. CDR3 in DNA: TGTGCCAGCAGTTGGGACTCGTGGACTGAAGCTTTCTTT.

The chain carries TRBV14 and TRBJ2-1; 7 positions agree with TRBD2. Germline-derived CDR1 and CDR2 are SGHDN and FVKESK. The J segment lost 9 bases and the V segment lost 5 bases, leaving 13 bases of the junction unmatched. This CDR3 region has 15 residues. This CDR3 reads CASSLRDYFAGEQFF. The CDR3 DNA follows: TGTGCCAGCAGCTTACGGGACTACTTTGCTGGTGAGCAGTTCTTC.

The J gene is TRBJ1-1, the V gene TRBV6-6; 7 bases align to TRBD1. The germline V gene encodes CDR1 MNHNY and CDR2 SVGAGI (reference sequence). V was clipped by 0 bases and J by 5 bases; unmatched bases: 9. The CDR3 contains 16 residues. CDR3 nucleotide sequence: TGTGCCAGCAGTTACTCAAGACAGGGAATTTGGACTGAAGCTTTCTTT. As protein: CASSYSRQGIWTEAFF.

The chain combines TRBV7-9 with TRBJ2-7; no clear D. The V and J ends lost 0 bases and 0 bases respectively, with 12 bases between them. The CDR3 extends over 16 amino acids. Per germline, CDR1 SEHNR and CDR2 FQNEAQ (reference sequence). CDR3 region: CASSLAGNGSSYEQYF. The CDR3 DNA reads TGTGCCAGCAGCTTAGCGGGCAACGGTAGCTCCTACGAGCAGTACTTC.

The J gene is TRBJ1-1, the V gene TRBV6-5; D may be TRBD1 (6 bases). CDR1 and CDR2 from the germline V gene are MNHEY and SVGAGI. Trimming shortened V by 8 bases and J by 1 base, and 17 bases separated the two germline ends. The CDR3 consists of 15 residues. The CDR3 region is CASGKTGTANTEAFF. The CDR3 nucleotides are TGTGCCAGCGGTAAGACAGGTACGGCGAACACTGAAGCTTTCTTT.

The rearrangement uses TRBV6-5 and TRBJ2-2; D is undetermined. The ends were cut back, 4 bases at V and 5 bases at J, with 17 bases in the middle. CDR1 and CDR2 (germline): MNHEY, SVGAGI. The CDR3 is made up of 16 amino acids. This CDR3 reads CASSSPKGDGTGELFF. The CDR3 region has the DNA TGTGCCAGCAGTTCCCCCAAGGGCGATGGAACCGGGGAGCTGTTTTTT.

This sequence joins TRBV6-5 and TRBJ2-4, with D hard to call. This CDR3 spans 11 amino acids. Germline-derived CDR1 and CDR2 are MNHEY and SVGAGI. The V end lost 6 bases, the J end lost 11 bases, and 11 bases lay between the germline ends. The CDR3 region has the DNA TGTGCCAGCAGACAAGGAAGGGTTCAGTACTTC. It is translated as CASRQGRVQYF.

CDR3 DNA sequence: TGTGCCAGCAGCCGGGGATCTGGAAACACCATATATTTT. Protein product: CASSRGSGNTIYF. The V call is TRBV5-4, the J call TRBJ1-3; D ambiguous. The length of the CDR3 is 13 residues. Trimming shortened V by 4 bases and J by 1 base, and 6 bases separated the two germline ends. Germline CDR1 is SGHNT and CDR2 is YYREEE (reference sequence).

The V call is TRBV11-3, the J call TRBJ2-1, with D possibly TRBD2 on 6 matching bases. Germline lookup yields CDR1 SGHNT and CDR2 YENEEA. Trimming removed 5 bases from V and 6 bases from J, with 11 bases in between. The CDR3 contains 13 residues. CDR3 in amino acids: CASSEGLFNEQFF. The CDR3 DNA reads as TGTGCCAGCAGCGAGGGACTCTTCAATGAGCAGTTCTTC.

A remark on this clone: At one boundary the junction diverges from the germline segment, which might be a read error. This chain links TRBV5-6 with TRBJ2-7; tentative D call: TRBD1 (5 bases). CDR1 is SGHDT and CDR2 is YYEEEE in the germline V gene. This CDR3 contains 13 residues. CDR3 amino acids: CASSFPEQGVTDF. CDR3 bases: TGTGCCAGCAGCTTCCCCGAACAAGGGGTTACGGACTTC.

Here the CDR3 reads CASSGRQGVAYEQYF. The CDR3 bases are TGTGCCAGTAGTGGCCGACAGGGGGTCGCGTACGAGCAGTACTTC. J is TRBJ2-7 and V is TRBV19, with 9 bases lining up with TRBD1. CDR3 length: 15 residues. Germline V gene lookup returns CDR1 LNHDA and CDR2 SQIVND (reference sequence). J gave up 4 bases and V 5 bases, and 9 bases lay outside the gene matches.

The chain links TRBV7-9 to TRBJ2-2; 9 bases are shared with TRBD1. V was pared by 5 bases and J by 4 bases, with 5 bases of the junction left unmatched. From germline, CDR1 is SEHNR and CDR2 FQNEAQ (reference sequence). The CDR3 loop spans 15 amino acids. In nucleotides, the CDR3 is TGTGCCAGCAGCCACAGGGACAGGGTCACCGGGGAGCTGTTTTTT. Translating it yields CASSHRDRVTGELFF.

This chain uses TRBV27 with TRBJ2-2; tentatively, D is TRBD2 (6 bases). This CDR3 has 15 amino acids. CDR1 is MNHEY and CDR2 is SMNVEV in the germline V gene (reference sequence). Deletions cut 2 bases from V and 5 bases from J, with 12 bases between. Here the CDR3 reads CASSLGTLGTGELFF. DNA for the CDR3: TGTGCCAGCAGTTTAGGGACTCTCGGGACCGGGGAGCTGTTTTTT.

The rearrangement uses TRBV28 and TRBJ2-7, with a weak D call TRBD2 (5 bases). This CDR3 is built from 13 residues. Germline V gives CDR1 MDHEN, CDR2 SYDVKM. The V end was cut by 6 bases, the J end by 3 bases, with 12 bases between. The CDR3 region has the DNA TGTGCCAGCAGGCATAGCGAGGACTACGAGCAGTACTTC. It translates to CASRHSEDYEQYF.

The gene calls are TRBV6-6 and TRBJ1-2, with D possibly being TRBD1 (5 bases). The germline V gene has CDR1 MNHNY and CDR2 SVGAGI (reference sequence). The CDR3 loop spans 15 amino acids. V lost 0 bases to trimming and J lost 4 bases, with 12 bases between them. CDR3 in DNA: TGTGCCAGCAGTTACTCGCAGGAGGGGAGCTATGGCTACACCTTC. Its protein is CASSYSQEGSYGYTF.

To note about this clone: Other DNA sequences in this sample translate to the same CDR3. J is TRBJ2-5 and V is TRBV19; a weak D match, TRBD2 (6 bases). This CDR3 is built from 14 residues. Trimming took 0 bases from V and 4 from J, leaving 9 bases between them. Per germline, CDR1 LNHDA and CDR2 SQIVND (reference sequence). CDR3 DNA sequence: TGTGCCAGTAGTATAGATCTGGAGGGAGAGACCCAGTACTTC. Its protein is CASSIDLEGETQYF.

The genes are TRBV13 and TRBJ2-1, with a possible D match to TRBD2 (5 bases). V shed 0 bases and J shed 6 bases, with 12 bases lying between them. CDR1 PRHDT and CDR2 FYEKMQ come from the germline V gene (reference sequence). The CDR3 consists of 15 residues. CDR3 residues: CASSLGQSSGNEQFF. CDR3 bases: TGTGCCAGCAGCTTAGGCCAGTCGAGCGGCAATGAGCAGTTCTTC.